The rows below give T cell receptor beta chains drawn from one sample of a study of blood T cell repertoires in COVID-19. Sequencing was performed with immunoSEQ multiplex PCR; in TCRdb, only in-frame clones are kept and a portion is missing. This sample has under 300,000 clones, with about four fifths found just once. The sample comprised peripheral blood. These receptors were obtained from a woman in her fifties or sixties who had recovered from COVID-19. Each CDR3 is given with its conserved first and last residue. D genes are given only for firm matches. Clone size is shown for a subset of rows, as once, few, many or a class of expanded clone.

length	size	D	J	V	DNA	CDR3
14	.	.	TRBJ1-1	TRBV7-8	TGTGCCAGCAGCTTAGGATCGGGGTCCACTGAAGCTTTCTTT	CASSLGSGSTEAFF
13	.	TRBD1	TRBJ1-1	TRBV24-1	TGTGCCACCAGTATTACAGGGGGCACTGAAGCTTTCTTT	CATSITGGTEAFF
12	.	.	TRBJ2-2	TRBV19	TGTGCCAGTAGTATCGACACCGGGGAGCTGTTTTTT	CASSIDTGELFF
15	.	TRBD1	TRBJ1-1	TRBV29-1	TGCAGCGTCCAAGGACAGGGGACGTTGTTGACTGAAGCTTTCTTT	CSVQGQGTLLTEAFF
16	.	.	TRBJ2-3	TRBV19	TGTGCCAGTAGCCGATCGGAGTGGTATAGCACAGATACGCAGTATTTT	CASSRSEWYSTDTQYF
16	.	TRBD1	TRBJ2-1	TRBV25-1	TGTGCCAGCAGTGATTCCACAGGGGGGTCCTACAATGAGCAGTTCTTC	CASSDSTGGSYNEQFF
16	.	TRBD2	TRBJ2-5	TRBV11-1	TGTGCCAGCAGCCCTGGGCGGGGGTACTCCCAAGAGACCCAGTACTTC	CASSPGRGYSQETQYF
15	.	.	TRBJ1-4	TRBV9	TGTGCCAGCAGCGCCAAACAGGAGACTAATGAAAAACTGTTTTTT	CASSAKQETNEKLFF
18	.	TRBD1	TRBJ2-1	TRBV27	TGTGCCAGCAGTTCTCGACCCCTCACAGGGGAAGACAACAATGAGCAGTTCTTC	CASSSRPLTGEDNNEQFF
15	.	TRBD1	TRBJ1-5	TRBV19	TGTGCCAGCACTTGGACAGGGAAGGGTGCACAGCCCCAGCATTTT	CASTWTGKGAQPQHF
14	.	.	TRBJ2-1	TRBV5-1	TGCGCCAGCGTTCGGCAGGGCTCCTACAATGAGCAGTTCTTC	CASVRQGSYNEQFF
14	.	.	TRBJ2-2	TRBV28	TGTGCCAGCAGCCTGACCCCCGGGGGCGGGGAGCTGTTTTTT	CASSLTPGGGELFF
17	few	TRBD1	TRBJ1-6	TRBV5-4	TGTGCCAGCAGCCCCAACACAGGGGGCAGACGAAATTCACCCCTCCACTTT	CASSPNTGGRRNSPLHF
13	few	.	TRBJ1-5	TRBV28	TGTGCCAGCAGGGGAGGGGCGAATCAGCCCCAGCATTTT	CASRGGANQPQHF
15	.	TRBD1	TRBJ1-1	TRBV28	TGTGCCAGCGACACAGGGGGCCGGGTTAACACTGAAGCTTTCTTT	CASDTGGRVNTEAFF
15	.	TRBD2	TRBJ2-5	TRBV7-2	TGTGCCAGCAGCTTGACTAGCGGGAGTGAGAAGACCCAGTACTTC	CASSLTSGSEKTQYF
13	.	.	TRBJ1-6	TRBV6-5	TGTGCCAGCGGGAGCTCCTATAATTCACCCCTCCACTTT	CASGSSYNSPLHF
14	.	.	TRBJ1-1	TRBV6-5	TGTGCCAGCAGCCTCCCGGGGGGGGACACTGAAGCTTTCTTT	CASSLPGGDTEAFF
12	.	.	TRBJ2-1	TRBV12-3/TRBV12-4	TGTGCCAGCAGCCCACAGGGTATTGAGCAGTTCTTC	CASSPQGIEQFF
15	few	.	TRBJ2-7	TRBV11-2	TGTGCCAGCAGCTTAGGTTGGGGGACTCTCGCCGAGCAGTACTTC	CASSLGWGTLAEQYF
16	once	TRBD2	TRBJ2-1	TRBV3-1/TRBV3-2	TGTGCCAGCAGCCAAGACGGACTAGCGGGACACAATGAGCAGTTCTTC	CASSQDGLAGHNEQFF
15	.	TRBD1	TRBJ1-4	TRBV6-5	TGTGCCAGCAGAAGCCCGGGACAGGGGCATGAAAAACTGTTTTTT	CASRSPGQGHEKLFF
16	.	TRBD1	TRBJ2-7	TRBV11-2	TGTGCCAGCAGCTTAACCCGGACAGGGGGCTTGAACGAGCAGTACTTC	CASSLTRTGGLNEQYF
13	.	.	TRBJ2-7	TRBV18	TGTGCCAGCTCACCCCTTAGGGGGGGGGAGCAGTACTTC	CASSPLRGGEQYF
14	once	TRBD1	TRBJ2-5	TRBV9	TGTGCCAGCAGCCTAGGGGGCAATCAAGAGACCCAGTACTTC	CASSLGGNQETQYF
17	.	.	TRBJ1-6	TRBV9	TGTGCCAGCAGCGTAGACGGGAACGTGCGTGGGGATTCACCCCTCCACTTT	CASSVDGNVRGDSPLHF
14	.	.	TRBJ2-3	TRBV19	TGTGCCAGTAGTCCTCCGGATGACGGGAATACGCAGTATTTT	CASSPPDDGNTQYF
16	.	TRBD2	TRBJ2-1	TRBV4-1	TGCGCCAGCAGCCAAGGGTTCCAGCGGGGGTACAATGAGCAGTTCTTC	CASSQGFQRGYNEQFF
13	.	.	TRBJ1-1	TRBV7-9	TGTGCCAGCAGCTTAGAAGGGGGCACTGAAGCTTTCTTT	CASSLEGGTEAFF
18	.	.	TRBJ2-3	TRBV4-3	TGCGCCAGCAGCCAAGATCCCCCTAGACTGAGGCCCGTGGATACGCAGTATTTT	CASSQDPPRLRPVDTQYF
15	.	.	TRBJ2-1	TRBV6-5	TGTGCCAGCAGTAGGGCGGGAAGCTCCTACAATGAGCAGTTCTTC	CASSRAGSSYNEQFF
13	.	.	TRBJ1-1	TRBV28	TGTGCCAGCAGCCGCTTCGGGGAAACGGAAGCTTTCTTT	CASSRFGETEAFF
16	.	TRBD1	TRBJ2-1	TRBV15	TGTGCCACCAGCCCTCAACCGGGACAGGGGTGGGGTGAGCAGTTCTTC	CATSPQPGQGWGEQFF
14	.	TRBD2	TRBJ2-5	TRBV19	TGTGCCAGTAGTATAGGTGGCGGGAGGGAGACCCAGTACTTC	CASSIGGGRETQYF
15	.	.	TRBJ2-4	TRBV2	TGTGCCAGCAGTGAAAACTGGGGGCGACAAAACATTCAGTACTTC	CASSENWGRQNIQYF
12	.	TRBD2	TRBJ2-7	TRBV2	TGTGCCAGCAGTTGGGACTACTACGAGCAGTACTTC	CASSWDYYEQYF
14	.	TRBD1	TRBJ2-3	TRBV19	TGTGCCAGTAGTTGGACAGGGAAGACAGATACGCAGTATTTT	CASSWTGKTDTQYF
15	.	.	TRBJ1-2	TRBV11-3	TGTGCCAGCAGCCCTATGGCGGGGGCTGGCTATGGCTACACCTTC	CASSPMAGAGYGYTF
13	many	.	TRBJ1-5	TRBV7-9	TGTGCCAGCAGCGAACGCAGGGGTCAGCCCCAGCATTTT	CASSERRGQPQHF
13	.	.	TRBJ1-1	TRBV6-4	TGTGCCAGCAGTAGTGAACTTTGGGAGGCAGCTTTCTTT	CASSSELWEAAFF
15	few	TRBD2	TRBJ2-1	TRBV7-3	TGTGCCAGCAGCCCGCAAAGGACTAGCCGCAATGAGCAGTTCTTC	CASSPQRTSRNEQFF
17	.	.	TRBJ2-1	TRBV2	TGTGCCAGCAGTGATCCGGGGGAGACCTCTACAAGGAATGAGCAGTTCTTC	CASSDPGETSTRNEQFF
13	.	.	TRBJ2-2	TRBV12-3/TRBV12-4	TGTGCCAGCAGTTTCAATGAGGCCGGGGAGCTGTTTTTT	CASSFNEAGELFF
14	.	.	TRBJ2-5	TRBV3-1/TRBV3-2	TGTGCCAGCAGCTATAGACTAGGCGGGGAGACCCAGTACTTC	CASSYRLGGETQYF
17	.	TRBD1	TRBJ2-2	TRBV28	TGTGCCAGCAGGGAAGGGACAGGGGGCGCTGGCACCGGGGAGCTGTTTTTT	CASREGTGGAGTGELFF
15	.	TRBD2	TRBJ2-3	TRBV7-2	TGTGCCAGCAGCGGCGGGGGGGCCCTCCGGGATACGCAGTATTTT	CASSGGGALRDTQYF